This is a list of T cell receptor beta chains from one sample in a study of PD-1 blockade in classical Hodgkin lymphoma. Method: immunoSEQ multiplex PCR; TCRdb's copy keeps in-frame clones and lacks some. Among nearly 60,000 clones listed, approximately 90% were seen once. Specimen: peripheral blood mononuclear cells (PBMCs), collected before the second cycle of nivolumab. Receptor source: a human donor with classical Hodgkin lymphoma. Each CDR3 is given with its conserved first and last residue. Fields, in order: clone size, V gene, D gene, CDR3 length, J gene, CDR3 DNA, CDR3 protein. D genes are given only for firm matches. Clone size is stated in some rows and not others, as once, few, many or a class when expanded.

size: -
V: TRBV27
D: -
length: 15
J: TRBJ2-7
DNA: TGTGCCAGCAGTTTATCGGACAGTAGGTCAGACGAGCAGTACTTC
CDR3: CASSLSDSRSDEQYF

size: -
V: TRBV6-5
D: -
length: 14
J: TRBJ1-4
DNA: TGTGCCAGCAGCTTGACAGACGGGAATGAAAAACTGTTTTTT
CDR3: CASSLTDGNEKLFF

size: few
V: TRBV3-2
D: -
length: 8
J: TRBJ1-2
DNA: TGTGCCAGCACCCGATCCCGCTTC
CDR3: CASTRSRF

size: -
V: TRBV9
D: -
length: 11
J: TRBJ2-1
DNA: TGTGCCAGCAGCGACCTTAATGAGCAGTTCTTC
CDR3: CASSDLNEQFF

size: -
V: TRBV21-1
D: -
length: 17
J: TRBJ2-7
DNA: TGTGCCAGCAGCGTCCGACTAGCGGGAGGGACCCCCTACGAGCAGTACTTC
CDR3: CASSVRLAGGTPYEQYF

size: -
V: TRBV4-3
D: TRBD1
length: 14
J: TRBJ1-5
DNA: TGCGCCAGCAGCCTTGGGACAGGGACTCAGCCCCAGCATTTT
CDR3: CASSLGTGTQPQHF

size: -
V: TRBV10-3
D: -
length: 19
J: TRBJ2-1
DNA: TGTGCCATTACATCTACAGGCCGCAAGGGAGCAAATAGCAGAAATGAGCAGTTCTTC
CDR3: CAITSTGRKGANSRNEQFF

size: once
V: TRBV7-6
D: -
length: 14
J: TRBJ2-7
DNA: TGTGCCAGCAGCTCTGCTAGCAGATACTACGAGCAGTACTTC
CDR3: CASSSASRYYEQYF

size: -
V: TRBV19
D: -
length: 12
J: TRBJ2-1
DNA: TGTGCCAGTAGTAGACGGGTCGATGAGCAGTTCTTC
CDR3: CASSRRVDEQFF

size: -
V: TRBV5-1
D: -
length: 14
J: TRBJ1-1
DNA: TGCGCCAGCAGCGAACAGGTGGGGAACACTGAAGCTTTCTTT
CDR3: CASSEQVGNTEAFF

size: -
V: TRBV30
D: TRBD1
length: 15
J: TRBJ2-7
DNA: TGTGCCTGGGGGAAGGGACAGGGAGTATCCTACGAGCAGTACTTC
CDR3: CAWGKGQGVSYEQYF

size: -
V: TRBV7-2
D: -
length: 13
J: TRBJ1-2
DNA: TGTGCCAGCAGCTTTTTGACAAACTATGGCTACACCTTC
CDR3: CASSFLTNYGYTF

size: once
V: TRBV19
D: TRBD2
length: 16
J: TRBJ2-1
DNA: TGTGCCAGTAGTATCGTCGCGGGGGGTTCCTACAATGAGCAGTTCTTC
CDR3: CASSIVAGGSYNEQFF

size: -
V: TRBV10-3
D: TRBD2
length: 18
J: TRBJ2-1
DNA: TGTGCCATCAGTGAGAACCTAGCGGGAGGAAGCTCCTACAATGAGCAGTTCTTC
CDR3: CAISENLAGGSSYNEQFF

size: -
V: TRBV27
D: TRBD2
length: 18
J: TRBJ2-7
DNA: TGTGCCAGCAGTTTATCTGTTCTAGCGGGAGAGGCTTTTCGCGAGCAGTACTTC
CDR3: CASSLSVLAGEAFREQYF

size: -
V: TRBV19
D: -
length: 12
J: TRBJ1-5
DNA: TGTGCCAGTAGTCCCCCGTATCAGCCCCAGCATTTT
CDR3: CASSPPYQPQHF

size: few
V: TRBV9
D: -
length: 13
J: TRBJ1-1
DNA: TGTGCCAGCAGCGTAGAGGCGAACACTGAAGCTTTCTTT
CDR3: CASSVEANTEAFF

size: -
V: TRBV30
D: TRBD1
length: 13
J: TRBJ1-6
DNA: TGTGCCTGGACTAGGACAGGGGATTCACCCCTCCACTTT
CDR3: CAWTRTGDSPLHF

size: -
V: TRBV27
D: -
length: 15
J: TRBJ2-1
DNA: TGTGCCAGCAGTTCGCCTAGCTGGGGCTACAATGAGCAGTTCTTC
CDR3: CASSSPSWGYNEQFF

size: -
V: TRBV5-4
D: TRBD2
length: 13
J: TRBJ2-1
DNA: TGTGCCAGCAGCAAGGAGAGCGGGGGGGCTAAGTTCTTC
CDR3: CASSKESGGAKFF

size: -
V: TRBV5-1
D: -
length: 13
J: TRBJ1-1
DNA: TGCGCCAGCAGCTTGGCGGAGAACACTGAAGCTTTCTTT
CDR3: CASSLAENTEAFF

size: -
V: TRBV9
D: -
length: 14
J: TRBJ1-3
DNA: TGTGCCAGCAGCCACCCCGGGGAGGGAAACACCATATATTTT
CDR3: CASSHPGEGNTIYF

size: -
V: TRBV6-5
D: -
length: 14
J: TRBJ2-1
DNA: TGTGCCAGCAGTTACGGCTTGAATGGTAATGAGCAGTTCTTC
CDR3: CASSYGLNGNEQFF

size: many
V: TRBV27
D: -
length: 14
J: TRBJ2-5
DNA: TGTGCCAGCAGTTTATTGGCAGGGAGGGAGACCCAGTACTTC
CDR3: CASSLLAGRETQYF

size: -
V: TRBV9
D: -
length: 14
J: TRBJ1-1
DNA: TGTGCCAGCAGCGTAGGAGCGGGGAACACTGAAGCTTTCTTT
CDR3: CASSVGAGNTEAFF

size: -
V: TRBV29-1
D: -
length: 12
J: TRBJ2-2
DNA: TGCAGCGTTAAGGGCAACACCGGGGAGCTGTTTTTT
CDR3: CSVKGNTGELFF

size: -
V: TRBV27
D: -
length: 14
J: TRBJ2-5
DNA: TGTGCCAGCAGTTTTAAGGGTGTCTTAGAGACCCAGTACTTC
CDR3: CASSFKGVLETQYF

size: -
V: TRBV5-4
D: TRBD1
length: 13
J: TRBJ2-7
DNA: TGTGCCAGCAGCTGGGGACAGTCCTACGAGCAGTACTTC
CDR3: CASSWGQSYEQYF